The 19 T cell receptor beta chains listed next were all sequenced from one sample in a study of technical replicates of blood from a handful of donors. Assay used: immunoSEQ multiplex PCR; TCRdb lists only in-frame clones, some missing. The data hold around 70,000 clones, with more than 85% observed a single time. The sequenced sample was T cells isolated from PBMCs. These receptors all stem from a human donor in good health.

The genes are TRBV28 and TRBJ2-7, with 8 nucleotides matching TRBD2. The CDR3 has 15 residues. The germline gives CDR1 MDHEN, CDR2 SYDVKM. Unmatched junction bases numbered 6, after V lost 3 bases and J lost 2 bases. As DNA, the CDR3 is TGTGCCAGCAGTTTCCGGGGGGGACACACCTACGAGCAGTACTTC. It translates to CASSFRGGHTYEQYF.

This clone was recorded once. This chain links TRBV2 with TRBJ2-1, with D unresolved. The V gene lost 6 bases and the J gene lost 8 bases, with 11 bases spanning the gap. Germline CDR1 and CDR2: SNHLY and FYNNEI. The CDR3 contains 12 residues. CDR3 in amino acids: CASRVGADEQFF. DNA of the CDR3: TGTGCCAGCAGGGTGGGCGCTGATGAGCAGTTCTTC.

The chain recombines TRBV5-1 with TRBJ2-5, with a possible D match to TRBD2 (7 bases). V was clipped by 4 bases and J by 5 bases, with 12 bases between them. This CDR3 has 13 residues. Germline V gives CDR1 SGHRS, CDR2 YFSETQ. CDR3 residues: CASSPGGQETQYF. The CDR3 DNA sequence: TGCGCCAGCAGCCCCGGGGGGCAGGAGACCCAGTACTTC.

V usage is TRBV6-5 and J usage is TRBJ2-5; tentative D call: TRBD2 (6 bases). The V and J ends lost 5 bases and 2 bases respectively, with 12 bases between them. Per the germline V gene, CDR1 is MNHEY and CDR2 is SVGAGI. There are 14 residues in the CDR3. As DNA, the CDR3 is TGTGCCAGCAGTCACCGGGACTTTCAAGAGACCCAGTACTTC. Translation gives CASSHRDFQETQYF.

The chain uses TRBV7-2 and TRBJ1-2; D may be TRBD1 (5 bases). CDR3 size: 14 residues. Between the trimmed V and J ends, which lost 5 bases and 5 bases, there was a span of 15 bases. In germline, CDR1 is SGHTA, CDR2 FQGNSA. The CDR3 here is CASSRIQGGYGYTF. The CDR3 DNA follows: TGTGCCAGCAGCCGAATTCAGGGAGGGTATGGCTACACCTTC.

As DNA, the CDR3 is TGTGCCAGCGAGGGGGACAAGCTGTTTTTT. Translation gives CASEGDKLFF. V is TRBV6-6 and J is TRBJ1-4, with D perhaps TRBD1 (6 bases). The CDR3 totals 10 residues. Germline V CDR1 and CDR2: MNHNY, SVGAGI (reference sequence). Trimming cost V 8 bases and J 14 bases, with 12 bases left between them.

The chain employs TRBV29-1 and TRBJ2-7; maybe TRBD2 (5 bases). The V and J ends lost 4 bases and 2 bases respectively, with 18 bases between them. CDR3 length equals 15 residues. CDR1 is SQVTM, CDR2 ANQGSEA, per germline. The CDR3 region is CSVVREEAATYEQYF. The CDR3 DNA reads as TGCAGCGTTGTGCGCGAGGAGGCCGCTACCTACGAGCAGTACTTC.

The J gene is TRBJ2-6, the V gene TRBV19, with 8 nucleotides matching TRBD1. V dropped 3 bases and J dropped 2; count of bases not matched to a gene: 12. The germline gives CDR1 LNHDA, CDR2 SQIVND (reference sequence). The CDR3 covers 19 residues. Written as DNA, the CDR3 is TGTGCCAGTAGTATTTGGCCCGACAGGGGAGAAGCTGGGGCCAACGTCCTGACTTTC. Encoded protein: CASSIWPDRGEAGANVLTF.

The J gene is TRBJ2-2, the V gene TRBV14; 10 positions match TRBD1. V dropped 4 bases and J dropped 5; count of bases not matched to a gene: 10. Per germline, CDR1 SGHDN and CDR2 FVKESK. CDR3 length: 17 residues. The CDR3 sequence: CASSRKTGGWSTGELFF. The DNA for the CDR3 is TGTGCCAGCAGCCGAAAGACAGGGGGCTGGAGTACCGGGGAGCTGTTTTTT.

V and J are TRBV10-3 and TRBJ2-7; D unresolved. Germline V gene lookup returns CDR1 ENHRY and CDR2 SYGVKD. The CDR3 is 12 residues long. The V and J ends lost 4 bases and 5 bases respectively, with 9 bases between them. The CDR3 DNA is TGTGCCATCAGTGGGCCCAGCGACGAGCAGTACTTC. This encodes CAISGPSDEQYF.

The CDR3 nucleotides are TGTGCCAGCAGAGCGACCGGGGGGGGGAATGAGCAGTTCTTC. It translates to CASRATGGGNEQFF. The chain has TRBV6-1 and TRBJ2-1; 8 bases are shared with TRBD2. V dropped 6 bases and J dropped 7; count of bases not matched to a gene: 8. The CDR3 spans 14 residues. The germline gives CDR1 MNHNS, CDR2 SASEGT.

This clone was picked up one time. The chain combines TRBV7-9 with TRBJ1-2; a possible D gene is TRBD1 (6 bases). Germline lookup yields CDR1 SEHNR and CDR2 FQNEAQ (reference sequence). There are 14 residues in the CDR3. Trimming shortened V by 5 bases and J by 4 bases, and 14 bases separated the two germline ends. CDR3 loop: CASSLDVGGYGYTF. CDR3 sequence (DNA): TGTGCCAGCAGCCTGGATGTAGGGGGCTATGGCTACACCTTC.

The J gene is TRBJ2-1, the V gene TRBV7-3, with 9 bases fitting TRBD1. This CDR3 contains 15 residues. V shed 4 bases and J 2 bases; nucleotides not matched to a gene: 3. Germline CDR1 SGHTA, CDR2 FQGTGA. The CDR3 bases are TGTGCCAGCAGCTCCGGGACAGGGACCTACAATGAGCAGTTCTTC. Its protein is CASSSGTGTYNEQFF.

A remark on this clone: A read error may produce the germline difference seen at one junction end. The chain carries TRBV6-4 and TRBJ2-6, with D perhaps given as TRBD1 or TRBD2 (5 bases each). The V gene's germline CDR1 is MRHNA and CDR2 SNTAGT. The CDR3 contains 14 residues. Here the CDR3 reads CASSEGPGANVLTF. The DNA of the CDR3 is TGTGCCAGTAGTGAGGGGCCTGGGGCCAACGTCCTGACTTTC.

V and J are TRBV4-2 and TRBJ2-2, with 7 bases that match TRBD1. The V gene's germline CDR1 is LGHNA and CDR2 YNFKEQ. V lost 3 bases, J lost 5 bases, and 9 bases stayed unmatched. The CDR3 contains 16 residues. The CDR3 DNA sequence: TGTGCCAGCAGCCATGAACAGGGGATGAGGACCGGGGAGCTGTTTTTT. Translated, it gives CASSHEQGMRTGELFF.

The chain has TRBV2 and TRBJ1-2, with 9 nucleotides matching TRBD1. This CDR3 is 14 amino acids long. Trimming at V came to 4 bases and at J to 3 bases, leaving 3 bases not matched to a gene. The V gene's germline CDR1 is SNHLY and CDR2 FYNNEI. In nucleotides, the CDR3 is TGTGCCAGCAGTGTACAGGGGGCCTACTATGGCTACACCTTC. Its protein product is CASSVQGAYYGYTF.

V usage is TRBV7-7 and J usage is TRBJ2-7, with D uncertain. The CDR3 is made up of 13 amino acids. Per the germline V gene, CDR1 is SSHAT and CDR2 is FNYEAQ (reference sequence). Trimming cost V 2 bases and J 3 bases, with 8 bases left between them. The CDR3 protein is CASSLSGVYEQYF. For the CDR3, the DNA is TGTGCCAGCAGCTTAAGTGGAGTCTACGAGCAGTACTTC.

The chain uses TRBV5-4 and TRBJ2-7; 11 bases are shared with TRBD2. V lost 4 bases, J lost 2 bases, and 5 bases stayed unmatched. This CDR3 comprises 15 residues. Germline CDR1 SGHNT, CDR2 YYREEE (reference sequence). The CDR3 reads CASSEGLAVAYEQYF. The DNA for the CDR3 is TGTGCCAGCAGCGAGGGACTAGCGGTTGCCTACGAGCAGTACTTC.

V usage is TRBV7-8 and J usage is TRBJ2-5; D might be TRBD2 (5 bases). This CDR3 has 12 amino acids. The germline V gene has CDR1 SGHVS and CDR2 FQNEAQ. Trimming cost V 5 bases and J 8 bases, with 12 bases left between them. The CDR3 DNA reads TGTGCCAGCAGCCGGACTGGAATTACCCAGTACTTC. It yields the protein CASSRTGITQYF.